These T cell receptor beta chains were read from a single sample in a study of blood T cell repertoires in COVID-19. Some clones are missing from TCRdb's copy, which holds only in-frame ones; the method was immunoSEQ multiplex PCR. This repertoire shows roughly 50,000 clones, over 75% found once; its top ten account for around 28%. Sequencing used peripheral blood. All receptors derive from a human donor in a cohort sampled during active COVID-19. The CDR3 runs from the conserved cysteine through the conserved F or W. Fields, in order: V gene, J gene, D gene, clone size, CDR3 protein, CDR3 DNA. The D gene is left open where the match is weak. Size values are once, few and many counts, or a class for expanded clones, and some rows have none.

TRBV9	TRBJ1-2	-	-	CASSGDTRSNYGYTF	TGTGCCAGCAGCGGCGACACGCGATCTAACTATGGCTACACCTTC
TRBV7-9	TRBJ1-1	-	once	CASRMASEGTEAFF	TGTGCCAGCAGGATGGCCTCGGAGGGCACTGAAGCTTTCTTT
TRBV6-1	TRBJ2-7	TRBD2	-	CASSEGLAGSYEQYF	TGTGCCAGCAGTGAGGGACTAGCGGGATCCTACGAGCAGTACTTC
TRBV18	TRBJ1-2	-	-	CASSPQQGLNDGYTF	TGTGCCAGCTCACCACAGCAGGGACTCAATGATGGCTACACCTTC
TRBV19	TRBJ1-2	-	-	CASSIYSHHENYGYTF	TGTGCCAGTAGTATATATAGCCACCACGAGAACTATGGCTACACCTTC
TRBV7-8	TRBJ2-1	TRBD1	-	CASSLDGQDYNEQFF	TGTGCCAGCAGCTTAGACGGACAGGACTACAATGAGCAGTTCTTC
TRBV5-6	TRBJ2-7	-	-	CASSLVGGTPYEQYF	TGTGCCAGCAGCTTGGTTGGCGGGACCCCCTACGAGCAGTACTTC
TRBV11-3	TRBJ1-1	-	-	CASSSTGRNTEAFF	TGTGCCAGCAGCTCAACGGGGAGGAACACTGAAGCTTTCTTT
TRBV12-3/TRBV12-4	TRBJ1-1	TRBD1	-	CASRLRTGEAFF	TGTGCCAGCAGACTGAGGACAGGCGAAGCTTTCTTT
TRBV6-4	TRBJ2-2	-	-	CASSSELPTGELFF	TGTGCCAGCAGTAGTGAGCTACCCACCGGGGAGCTGTTTTTT
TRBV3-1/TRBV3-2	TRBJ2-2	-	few	CASRGLNTGELFF	TGTGCCAGCCGGGGATTGAACACCGGGGAGCTGTTTTTT
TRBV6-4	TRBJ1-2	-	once	CASSDSRGRYTF	TGTGCCAGCAGTGACTCCCGGGGTCGCTACACCTTC
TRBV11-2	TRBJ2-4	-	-	CASSPTILAKNIQYF	TGTGCCAGCAGCCCCACTATACTAGCCAAAAACATTCAGTACTTC
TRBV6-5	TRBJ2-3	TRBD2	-	CASRKAGDADTQYF	TGTGCCAGCAGGAAAGCGGGGGATGCAGATACGCAGTATTTT
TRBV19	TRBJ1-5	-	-	CASSPRTGGARQPQHF	TGTGCCAGTAGTCCCCGTACGGGGGGCGCGCGGCAGCCCCAGCATTTT
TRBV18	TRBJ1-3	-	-	CASSPTSLDYFGNTIYF	TGTGCCAGCTCACCAACTTCTCTGGACTATTTTGGAAACACCATATATTTT
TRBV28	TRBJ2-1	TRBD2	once	CASSLLKRGNNEQFF	TGTGCCAGCAGTCTACTAAAGCGGGGGAACAATGAGCAGTTCTTC
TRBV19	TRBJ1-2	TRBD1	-	CASTADRASNYGYTF	TGTGCCAGTACTGCGGACAGGGCCTCTAACTATGGCTACACCTTC
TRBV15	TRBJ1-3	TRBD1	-	CATSRVAGQGSGNTIYF	TGTGCCACCAGCAGAGTGGCCGGACAGGGCTCTGGAAACACCATATATTTT
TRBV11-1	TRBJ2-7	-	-	CASRPSTGNAYF	TGTGCCAGCAGACCCTCAACGGGGAACGCTTACTTC
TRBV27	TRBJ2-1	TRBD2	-	CASSPRTSGRASGEQFF	TGTGCCAGCAGTCCGCGGACTAGCGGGAGGGCCAGCGGTGAGCAGTTCTTC
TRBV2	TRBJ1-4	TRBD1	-	CASAIYRGTNEKLFF	TGTGCCAGCGCTATCTACAGGGGGACTAATGAAAAACTGTTTTTT
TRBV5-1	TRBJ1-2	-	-	CASSPVGASGGYTF	TGCGCCAGCAGCCCGGTGGGGGCCTCCGGTGGCTACACCTTC
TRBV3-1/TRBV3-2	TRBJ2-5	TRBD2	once	CASSIGLAGSYETQYF	TGTGCCAGCAGCATCGGACTAGCGGGAAGCTATGAGACCCAGTACTTC
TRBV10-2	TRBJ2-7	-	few	CASRGAATSYEQYF	TGCGCCAGCAGGGGGGCGGCGACCTCCTACGAGCAGTACTTC
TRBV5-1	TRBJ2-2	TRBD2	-	CASSLRTSGSTGELFF	TGCGCCAGCAGCCTTCGGACTAGCGGGAGCACCGGGGAGCTGTTTTTT
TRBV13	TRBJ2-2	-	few	CASSLRDTGELFF	TGTGCCAGCAGCTTAAGAGACACCGGGGAGCTGTTTTTT
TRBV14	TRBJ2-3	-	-	CASSQRQARTDTQYF	TGTGCCAGCAGCCAAAGACAGGCGCGCACAGATACGCAGTATTTT
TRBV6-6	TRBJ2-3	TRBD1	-	CASSPPDRGLTFADTQYF	TGTGCCAGCAGTCCGCCCGACAGGGGTCTGACTTTCGCAGATACGCAGTATTTT
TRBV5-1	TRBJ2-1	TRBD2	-	CASSLWLAESSYNEQFF	TGCGCCAGCAGCTTGTGGCTAGCGGAGAGCTCCTACAATGAGCAGTTCTTC
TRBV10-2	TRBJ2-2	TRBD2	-	CASGGGGELFF	TGCGCCAGCGGGGGGGGCGGGGAGCTGTTTTTT
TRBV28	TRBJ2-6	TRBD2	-	CACGGTGANVLTF	TGTGCCTGCGGGGGTACTGGGGCCAACGTCCTGACTTTC
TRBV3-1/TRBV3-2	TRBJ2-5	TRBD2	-	CASSQDLAGATTQYF	TGTGCCAGCAGCCAAGACCTAGCGGGGGCCACGACCCAGTACTTC
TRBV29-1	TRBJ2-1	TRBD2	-	CSVGARGGYNEQFF	TGCAGCGTTGGGGCACGCGGGGGATACAATGAGCAGTTCTTC
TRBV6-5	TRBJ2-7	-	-	CASSYSAAGYGYEQYF	TGTGCCAGCAGTTACAGCGCGGCAGGGTACGGCTACGAGCAGTACTTC
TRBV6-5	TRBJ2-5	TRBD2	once	CASSYFSGVQETQYF	TGTGCCAGCAGTTACTTTAGCGGGGTTCAAGAGACCCAGTACTTC
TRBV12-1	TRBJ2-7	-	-	CASSFEASPSGSGEQYF	TGTGCCAGCAGCTTTGAGGCCTCTCCTAGCGGGAGCGGCGAGCAGTACTTC
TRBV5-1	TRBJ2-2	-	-	CASSLGGNGGELFF	TGCGCCAGCAGCTTAGGCGGGAATGGCGGGGAGCTGTTTTTT
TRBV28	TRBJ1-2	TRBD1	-	CASSFPPQGDYGYTF	TGTGCCAGCAGTTTTCCCCCACAGGGGGACTATGGCTACACCTTC
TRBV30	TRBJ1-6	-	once	CAWSLVQGHWTSYNSPLHF	TGTGCCTGGAGTCTTGTACAGGGACATTGGACCTCCTATAATTCACCCCTCCACTTT